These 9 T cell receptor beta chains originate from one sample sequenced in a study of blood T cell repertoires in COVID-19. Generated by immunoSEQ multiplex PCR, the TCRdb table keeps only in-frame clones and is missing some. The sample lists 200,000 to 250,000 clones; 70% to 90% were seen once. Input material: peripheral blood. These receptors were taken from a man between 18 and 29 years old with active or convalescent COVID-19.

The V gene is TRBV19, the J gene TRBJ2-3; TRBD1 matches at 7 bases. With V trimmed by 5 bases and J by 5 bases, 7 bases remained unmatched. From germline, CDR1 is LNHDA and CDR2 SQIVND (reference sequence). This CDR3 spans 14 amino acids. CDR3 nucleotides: TGTGCCAGTAGTCTACGGACAGGTGGAGATACGCAGTATTTT. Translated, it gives CASSLRTGGDTQYF.

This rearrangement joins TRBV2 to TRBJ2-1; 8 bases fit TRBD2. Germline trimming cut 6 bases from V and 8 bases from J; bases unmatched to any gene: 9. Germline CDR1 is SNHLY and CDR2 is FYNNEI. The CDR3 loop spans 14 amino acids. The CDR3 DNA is TGTGCCAGCAGACCCGGGAGGGTTAAGGATGAGCAGTTCTTC. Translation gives CASRPGRVKDEQFF. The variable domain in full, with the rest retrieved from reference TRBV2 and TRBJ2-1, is EPEVTQTPSHQVTQMGQEVILRCVPISNHLYFYWYRQILGQKVEFLVSFYNNEISEKSEIFDDQFSVERPDGSNFTLKIRSTKLEDSAMYFCASRPGRVKDEQFFGPGTRLTVL.

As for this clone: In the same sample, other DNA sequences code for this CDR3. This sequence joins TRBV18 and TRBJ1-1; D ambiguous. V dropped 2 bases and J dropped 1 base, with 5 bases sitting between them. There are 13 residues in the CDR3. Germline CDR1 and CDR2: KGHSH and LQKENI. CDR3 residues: CASSPGRNTEAFF. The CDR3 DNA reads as TGTGCCAGCTCACCAGGGAGGAACACTGAAGCTTTCTTT.

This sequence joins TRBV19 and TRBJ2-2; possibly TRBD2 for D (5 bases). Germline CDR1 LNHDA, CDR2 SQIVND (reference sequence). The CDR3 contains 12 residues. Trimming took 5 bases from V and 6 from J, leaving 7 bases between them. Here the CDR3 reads CASSVLAGELFF. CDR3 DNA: TGTGCCAGTAGTGTACTAGCCGGGGAGCTGTTTTTT.

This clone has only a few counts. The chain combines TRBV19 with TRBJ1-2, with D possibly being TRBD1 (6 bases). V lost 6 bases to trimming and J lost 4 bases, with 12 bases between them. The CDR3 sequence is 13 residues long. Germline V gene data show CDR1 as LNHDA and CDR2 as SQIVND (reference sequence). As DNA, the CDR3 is TGTGCCAGTAGCGTGGACAGCCTCTATGGCTACACCTTC. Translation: CASSVDSLYGYTF.

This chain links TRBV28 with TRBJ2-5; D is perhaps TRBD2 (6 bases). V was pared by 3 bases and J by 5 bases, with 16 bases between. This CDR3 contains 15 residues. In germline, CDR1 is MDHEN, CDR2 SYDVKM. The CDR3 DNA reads TGTGCCAGCAGTTTTGGGGGGATGCACGGGGAGACCCAGTACTTC. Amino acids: CASSFGGMHGETQYF.

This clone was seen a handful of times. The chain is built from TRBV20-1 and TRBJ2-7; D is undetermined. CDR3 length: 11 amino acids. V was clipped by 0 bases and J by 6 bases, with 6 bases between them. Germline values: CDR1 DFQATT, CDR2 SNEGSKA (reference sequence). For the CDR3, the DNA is TGCAGTGCTAGAGATTATCCCGAGCAGTACTTC. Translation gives CSARDYPEQYF.

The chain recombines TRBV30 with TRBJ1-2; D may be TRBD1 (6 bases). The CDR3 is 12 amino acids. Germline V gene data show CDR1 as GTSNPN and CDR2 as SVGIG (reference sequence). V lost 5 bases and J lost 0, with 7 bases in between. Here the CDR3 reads CAWGQSNYGYTF. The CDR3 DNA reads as TGTGCCTGGGGACAGTCTAACTATGGCTACACCTTC.

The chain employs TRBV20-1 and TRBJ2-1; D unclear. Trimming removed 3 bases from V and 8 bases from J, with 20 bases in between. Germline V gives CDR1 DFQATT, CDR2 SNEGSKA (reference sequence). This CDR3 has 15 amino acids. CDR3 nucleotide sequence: TGCAGTGCTAGTGGGCTAGTCGTCAACTCCCATGAGCAGTTCTTC. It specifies CSASGLVVNSHEQFF.